Listed below are T cell receptor beta chains from one sample, sequenced in a study of cytomegalovirus exposure and HLA in healthy donors. The data were produced by immunoSEQ multiplex PCR, yet TCRdb's version contains in-frame clones alone and is incomplete. The sample includes under 70,000 clones. The sequencing input was PBMCs. The receptor source for this set is a woman between 18 and 29 years old in good health and CMV-seronegative. The CDR3 runs from the conserved cysteine through the conserved F or W. The D gene is left open where the match is weak.

>15|TRBV7-7|TRBJ2-6|-
CASSLGDTGANVLTF
TGTGCCAGCAGCTTAGGAGATACTGGGGCCAACGTCCTGACTTTC
>14|TRBV6-1|TRBJ2-2|TRBD2
CASRRLAVDGELFF
TGTGCCAGCAGGAGGCTAGCGGTGGACGGGGAGCTGTTTTTT
>15|TRBV9|TRBJ1-1|TRBD1
CASSVVSGGNTEAFF
TGTGCCAGCAGCGTAGTTTCAGGGGGGAACACTGAAGCTTTCTTT
>15|TRBV6-1|TRBJ2-5|-
CASSEGGNYQETQYF
TGTGCCAGCAGTGAAGGCGGGAACTACCAAGAGACCCAGTACTTC
>14|TRBV10-1|TRBJ2-7|TRBD2
CASSEGRGGYEQYF
TGCGCCAGCAGTGAAGGGAGGGGAGGGTACGAGCAGTACTTC
>16|TRBV7-3|TRBJ2-7|TRBD2
CASSLGGLAGGYEQYF
TGTGCCAGCAGCTTAGGGGGACTAGCGGGAGGGTACGAGCAGTACTTC
>13|TRBV10-3|TRBJ2-7|TRBD1
CAIRPGTAYEQYF
TGTGCCATCAGACCCGGGACAGCCTACGAGCAGTACTTC
>14|TRBV29-1|TRBJ2-7|-
CSVSTLGGTYEQYF
TGCAGCGTGAGTACACTAGGAGGGACGTACGAGCAGTACTTC
>14|TRBV5-4|TRBJ1-2|TRBD1
CASSSTGGRYGYTF
TGTGCCAGCAGCTCCACAGGGGGTCGATATGGCTACACCTTC
>13|TRBV19|TRBJ1-1|-
CASSEQGRTEAFF
TGTGCCAGTAGCGAACAGGGTAGGACTGAAGCTTTCTTT
>15|TRBV5-4|TRBJ2-2|TRBD2
CASSRGGHDTGELFF
TGTGCCAGCAGCCGGGGGGGGCACGACACCGGGGAGCTGTTTTTT
>14|TRBV6-1|TRBJ2-5|-
CASRVGHGKETQYF
TGTGCCAGCCGGGTGGGACATGGGAAGGAGACCCAGTACTTC
>18|TRBV9|TRBJ1-6|-
CASSQIPQGLSYNSPLHF
TGTGCCAGCAGCCAAATCCCCCAGGGGCTCTCCTATAATTCACCCCTCCACTTT
>15|TRBV5-4|TRBJ2-7|TRBD2
CASSSPGTSSHEQYF
TGTGCCAGCAGCTCCCCCGGGACTAGCAGCCACGAGCAGTACTTC
>15|TRBV27|TRBJ1-4|-
CASSLWGTFTEKLFF
TGTGCCAGCAGTTTATGGGGGACATTTACTGAAAAACTGTTTTTT
>13|TRBV6-1|TRBJ1-1|-
CASSATPGTEAFF
TGTGCCAGCAGTGCTACACCCGGGACTGAAGCTTTCTTT
>13|TRBV10-3|TRBJ1-1|-
CAISESGRVRAFF
TGTGCCATCAGTGAGTCAGGGAGGGTACGGGCTTTCTTT
>15|TRBV9|TRBJ2-7|-
CASSADGDLSYEQYF
TGTGCCAGCAGCGCAGACGGAGACCTCTCCTACGAGCAGTACTTC
>16|TRBV9|TRBJ2-1|TRBD1
CASSVGQGVGYNEQFF
TGTGCCAGCAGCGTAGGGCAGGGGGTAGGGTACAATGAGCAGTTCTTC
>13|TRBV6-1|TRBJ1-2|-
CASSVREWNGYTF
TGTGCCAGCAGTGTCAGGGAATGGAATGGCTACACCTTC
>11|TRBV2|TRBJ2-3|-
CASSVSDTQYF
TGTGCCAGCAGTGTATCAGATACGCAGTATTTT
>17|TRBV4-1|TRBJ2-2|TRBD2
CASSRRAQRESTGELFF
TGCGCCAGCAGCCGACGGGCCCAGCGGGAAAGTACCGGGGAGCTGTTTTTT
>16|TRBV5-1|TRBJ2-7|TRBD1
CASSLALDRGYYEQYF
TGCGCCAGCAGCTTGGCCTTGGACAGGGGTTACTACGAGCAGTACTTC
>10|TRBV29-1|TRBJ1-1|-
CSAMNTEAFF
TGCAGCGCAATGAACACTGAAGCTTTCTTT
>15|TRBV15|TRBJ2-1|-
CATSRGGSSYNEQFF
TGTGCCACCAGCAGAGGGGGCAGTTCCTACAATGAGCAGTTCTTC
>15|TRBV5-1|TRBJ2-2|TRBD2
CASSLYPGGNRELFF
TGCGCCAGCAGCTTGTACCCGGGAGGAAACCGGGAGCTGTTTTTT
>12|TRBV6-1|TRBJ2-3|-
CASTEGMRAQYF
TGTGCCAGCACTGAGGGGATGAGGGCGCAGTATTTT
>15|TRBV4-2|TRBJ2-5|-
CASSQAAGAPWTQYF
TGTGCCAGCAGCCAAGCGGCAGGCGCCCCGTGGACCCAGTACTTC